These T cell receptor beta chains were read from a single sample in a study of cytomegalovirus exposure and HLA in healthy donors. Sequencing used immunoSEQ multiplex PCR; TCRdb keeps in-frame clones, though not all of them. The sample holds 150,000 to 200,000 clones; around 81% are singletons and the top ten take about 1.4%. Source material: PBMCs. The source of these receptors is a man in his forties or fifties in good health and CMV-seronegative. Both conserved end residues are part of each CDR3. The D gene is left open where the match is weak. Clone size is shown for a subset of rows, as once, few, many or a class of expanded clone.

-	TRBV7-9	-	TRBJ1-1	CASSLQGSVGTEAFF	TGTGCCAGCAGCTTACAGGGGTCGGTGGGCACTGAAGCTTTCTTT
-	TRBV5-1	TRBD1	TRBJ2-7	CASSLRQGGNEQYF	TGCGCCAGCAGCTTAAGACAGGGTGGTAACGAGCAGTACTTC
few	TRBV27	TRBD2	TRBJ2-1	CASCLTSGSYNEQFF	TGTGCCAGCTGTCTGACTAGCGGGAGTTACAATGAGCAGTTCTTC
-	TRBV7-6	TRBD1	TRBJ1-6	CASSATGETSPLHF	TGTGCCAGCAGCGCAACAGGGGAGACTTCACCCCTCCACTTT
-	TRBV5-1	TRBD1	TRBJ2-3	CASSFGQGTDTQYF	TGCGCCAGCAGCTTTGGACAGGGCACAGATACGCAGTATTTT
-	TRBV7-6	TRBD2	TRBJ2-5	CASSLATSGNGETQYF	TGTGCCAGCAGCTTAGCGACTAGCGGGAATGGGGAGACCCAGTACTTC
-	TRBV11-2	-	TRBJ1-4	CASSPEISTNEKLFF	TGTGCCAGCAGCCCCGAGATTTCAACTAATGAAAAACTGTTTTTT
-	TRBV4-1	-	TRBJ2-5	CASSQDWGEQETQYF	TGCGCCAGCAGCCAAGATTGGGGGGAGCAAGAGACCCAGTACTTC
few	TRBV19	TRBD2	TRBJ2-7	CASSISGSDYEQYF	TGTGCCAGTAGTATAAGCGGGAGCGACTACGAGCAGTACTTC
-	TRBV30	-	TRBJ2-1	CAWGWGEPFNEQFF	TGTGCCTGGGGATGGGGAGAACCCTTCAATGAGCAGTTCTTC
once	TRBV6-4	TRBD1	TRBJ2-2	CASSDSQGDTGELFF	TGTGCCAGCAGTGACTCACAGGGGGACACCGGGGAGCTGTTTTTT
once	TRBV6-6	TRBD1	TRBJ2-7	CASSRKTGAVGEQYF	TGTGCCAGCAGTCGGAAGACAGGGGCCGTGGGAGAGCAGTACTTC
-	TRBV6-5	TRBD1	TRBJ1-6	CASSYSGTGDSPLHF	TGTGCCAGCAGTTACTCGGGGACAGGGGATTCACCCCTCCACTTT
once	TRBV4-2	TRBD1	TRBJ2-1	CASSLSGGQGKEQFF	TGTGCCAGCAGCCTTTCTGGGGGACAGGGTAAGGAGCAGTTCTTC
-	TRBV7-9	TRBD2	TRBJ2-7	CASSLERGVPYSYEQYF	TGTGCCAGCAGCTTGGAGCGGGGGGTACCCTACTCCTACGAGCAGTACTTC
-	TRBV2	TRBD2	TRBJ2-1	CASSPRGVAGGLNEQFF	TGTGCCAGCAGCCCCAGAGGGGTAGCGGGAGGTTTGAATGAGCAGTTCTTC
once	TRBV11-3	-	TRBJ1-2	CASSLGPLAGNYGYTF	TGTGCCAGCAGCTTAGGCCCCCTCGCCGGGAACTATGGCTACACCTTC
-	TRBV10-3	-	TRBJ1-2	CAIRLGGGNYGYTF	TGTGCCATCAGGCTCGGGGGGGGAAACTATGGCTACACCTTC
-	TRBV13	TRBD2	TRBJ2-5	CASRVAGIQETQYF	TGTGCCAGCAGGGTAGCGGGTATCCAAGAGACCCAGTACTTC
-	TRBV28	-	TRBJ1-2	CASKREGVSEGYTF	TGTGCCAGCAAGCGGGAGGGGGTTTCGGAGGGCTACACCTTC
few	TRBV6-1	-	TRBJ2-1	CASTRTAYNEQFF	TGTGCCAGCACCCGGACTGCTTACAATGAGCAGTTCTTC
-	TRBV5-1	TRBD1	TRBJ2-1	CASSLGGQGIYNEQFF	TGCGCCAGCAGCTTGGGAGGACAGGGGATATACAATGAGCAGTTCTTC
few	TRBV27	-	TRBJ2-3	CASSLLAEGSGDTQYF	TGTGCCAGCAGTCTCCTGGCGGAGGGCAGTGGCGATACGCAGTATTTT
-	TRBV4-1	-	TRBJ2-1	CASSWDSTDSYNEQFF	TGCGCCAGCAGCTGGGACTCGACCGACTCCTACAATGAGCAGTTCTTC
few	TRBV7-9	-	TRBJ1-4	CASSPTDEKLFF	TGTGCCAGCAGCCCTACCGATGAAAAACTGTTTTTT
-	TRBV27	-	TRBJ2-4	CASSLASGAKNSQYF	TGTGCCAGCAGTTTGGCGAGCGGTGCCAAAAACAGTCAGTACTTC
once	TRBV5-1	TRBD1	TRBJ1-2	CASSLGQGVYGYTF	TGCGCCAGCAGCTTGGGGCAGGGGGTCTATGGCTACACCTTC
few	TRBV28	TRBD1	TRBJ2-6	CASSSGTGVSGANVLTF	TGTGCCAGCAGTTCCGGGACAGGAGTCTCTGGGGCCAACGTCCTGACTTTC
-	TRBV9	-	TRBJ2-2	CASEANTGELFF	TGTGCGAGTGAAGCGAACACCGGGGAGCTGTTTTTT
-	TRBV28	-	TRBJ1-1	CASSSYTEAFF	TGTGCCAGCAGTTCGTACACTGAAGCTTTCTTT
-	TRBV7-6	TRBD1	TRBJ1-1	CASSSGQGVNTEAFF	TGTGCCAGCAGCTCCGGACAGGGGGTGAACACTGAAGCTTTCTTT
-	TRBV6-5	-	TRBJ2-6	CASSSPKSGANGLTF	TGTGCCAGCAGCTCCCCCAAGTCTGGGGCCAACGGCCTGACTTTC
few	TRBV5-1	TRBD2	TRBJ2-2	CASSSGGRAGTGELFF	TGCGCCAGCAGCTCCGGCGGGAGGGCGGGCACCGGGGAGCTGTTTTTT
few	TRBV11-2	-	TRBJ1-4	CASSRQVATNEKLFF	TGTGCCAGCAGCCGGCAGGTTGCAACTAATGAAAAACTGTTTTTT
-	TRBV10-3	-	TRBJ1-5	CAISESSEQPQHF	TGTGCCATCAGTGAGTCATCAGAACAGCCCCAGCATTTT
few	TRBV30	-	TRBJ2-6	CAWSKGYSGANGLTF	TGTGCCTGGAGCAAGGGGTACTCTGGGGCCAACGGCCTGACTTTC
-	TRBV6-1	TRBD1	TRBJ2-1	CASSEDPGTGQFF	TGTGCCAGCAGTGAAGACCCCGGGACAGGCCAGTTCTTC
-	TRBV13	TRBD2	TRBJ2-1	CASSSLALADNEQFF	TGTGCCAGCAGCTCCCTGGCACTAGCGGACAATGAGCAGTTCTTC
-	TRBV5-1	TRBD2	TRBJ2-5	CASSKSGLAGGETQYF	TGCGCCAGCAGCAAATCGGGACTAGCGGGAGGGGAGACCCAGTACTTC
-	TRBV19	-	TRBJ1-2	CASSLRSAGYTF	TGTGCCAGTAGTCTGAGGAGTGCTGGCTACACCTTC
-	TRBV5-6	-	TRBJ2-5	CASSLRGIKETQYF	TGTGCCAGCAGCTTGAGAGGTATCAAAGAGACCCAGTACTTC
-	TRBV5-6	-	TRBJ2-2	CASSLERYTGELFF	TGTGCCAGCAGCTTGGAGCGGTACACCGGGGAGCTGTTTTTT
-	TRBV7-8	-	TRBJ2-5	CASSLAQLQETQYF	TGTGCCAGCAGCTTAGCACAGCTACAAGAGACCCAGTACTTC
few	TRBV2	-	TRBJ2-7	CASSGARGSYEQYF	TGTGCCAGCAGTGGGGCCAGGGGCTCCTACGAGCAGTACTTC
-	TRBV6-5	-	TRBJ1-2	CASSYSGSSNYGYTF	TGTGCCAGCAGTTACTCCGGGTCCTCTAACTATGGCTACACCTTC
-	TRBV6-6	-	TRBJ1-1	CASSYQGNTEAFF	TGTGCCAGCAGTTACCAGGGAAACACTGAAGCTTTCTTT
-	TRBV7-8	-	TRBJ1-5	CASSMDSLNQPQHF	TGTGCCAGCAGCATGGACAGCCTCAATCAGCCCCAGCATTTT
-	TRBV7-2	-	TRBJ1-5	CASSLGGPQHF	TGTGCCAGCAGCTTGGGGGGGCCCCAGCATTTT
-	TRBV7-2	TRBD2	TRBJ2-2	CASSLRPSGRTGELFF	TGTGCCAGCAGCTTAAGGCCTAGCGGGAGAACTGGGGAGCTGTTTTTT
-	TRBV29-1	TRBD1	TRBJ2-3	CSAVGTGGPDTQYF	TGCAGCGCTGTGGGGACAGGAGGCCCAGATACGCAGTATTTT
-	TRBV21-1	-	TRBJ2-1	CASSKLRDRGNEQFF	TGTGCCAGCAGCAAGTTAAGGGACAGGGGGAATGAGCAGTTCTTC
few	TRBV29-1	TRBD1	TRBJ2-3	CSIQGVVSLDTQYF	TGCAGCATACAGGGGGTCGTTAGTTTAGATACGCAGTATTTT
-	TRBV7-2	-	TRBJ2-7	CASSRRHPYEQYF	TGTGCCAGCAGCCGACGACACCCGTACGAGCAGTACTTC
-	TRBV4-2	-	TRBJ1-1	CASSQSAHYPGVKAFF	TGTGCCAGCAGCCAATCAGCCCACTACCCGGGAGTCAAAGCTTTCTTT